This is a list of T cell receptor beta chains from one sample in a study of shared clonotypes between healthy human individuals. TCRdb's table, derived via immunoSEQ multiplex PCR, lists solely in-frame clones and lacks some. Of about 380,000 clones detected, about 96% appear once; the ten largest clones hold around 0.3%. Sequenced sample: memory CD8+ T cells sorted from blood. Source of these receptors: a man aged 25-45 years in good health. CDR3s include the opening cysteine and the closing phenylalanine or tryptophan. D genes are given only for firm matches. For some rows the clone size is stated as once, few or many, or as a class when expanded; others skip it.

clone size: once; V gene: TRBV29-1; D gene: TRBD1; J gene: TRBJ1-2; CDR3 DNA: TGCAGCGTTCAGGGGGTCCGTAACTATGGCTACACCTTC; CDR3 protein: CSVQGVRNYGYTF
clone size: NA; V gene: TRBV2; D gene: NA; J gene: TRBJ2-7; CDR3 DNA: TGTGCCAGCAATCGCGGTCCCTACTACGAGCAGTACTTC; CDR3 protein: CASNRGPYYEQYF
clone size: NA; V gene: TRBV19; D gene: NA; J gene: TRBJ1-3; CDR3 DNA: TGTGCCAGTAGTGCGGACATGTCCAACACCATATATTTT; CDR3 protein: CASSADMSNTIYF
clone size: NA; V gene: TRBV9; D gene: TRBD2; J gene: TRBJ2-5; CDR3 DNA: TGTGCCAGCAGCTGTCCCGGGACTAGCGGGAGTAAGTGCGGGAAGACCCAGTACTTC; CDR3 protein: CASSCPGTSGSKCGKTQYF
clone size: NA; V gene: TRBV19; D gene: TRBD2; J gene: TRBJ2-7; CDR3 DNA: TGTGCCAGTAGTATAACTAGCGGGGAGGTCTACGAGCAGTACTTC; CDR3 protein: CASSITSGEVYEQYF
clone size: once; V gene: TRBV28; D gene: NA; J gene: TRBJ1-5; CDR3 DNA: TGTGCCAGCAGTTCGTATCAGCCCCAGCATTTT; CDR3 protein: CASSSYQPQHF
clone size: NA; V gene: TRBV7-8; D gene: NA; J gene: TRBJ2-7; CDR3 DNA: TGTGCCAGCAGCTTACCCGGAGATACGGGGTACTTC; CDR3 protein: CASSLPGDTGYF
clone size: NA; V gene: TRBV11-2; D gene: NA; J gene: TRBJ2-1; CDR3 DNA: TGTGCCAGCAGCTTAGAACACAATGAGCAGTTCTTC; CDR3 protein: CASSLEHNEQFF
clone size: NA; V gene: TRBV4-1; D gene: TRBD2; J gene: TRBJ2-1; CDR3 DNA: TGCGCCAGCAGCCAAGTAAGATGGAAGACTAGCGGGAGGGCCATTATCAGCAATGAGCAGTTCTTC; CDR3 protein: CASSQVRWKTSGRAIISNEQFF
clone size: NA; V gene: TRBV7-9; D gene: TRBD1; J gene: TRBJ1-2; CDR3 DNA: TGTGCCAGCAGCCCAGGACAGGGGGCGCAATCGGCTGGCTACACCTTC; CDR3 protein: CASSPGQGAQSAGYTF
clone size: once; V gene: TRBV25-1; D gene: TRBD2; J gene: TRBJ2-5; CDR3 DNA: TGTGCCAGCTCGCGACTAGCGGGAGCGTACCAAGAGACCCAGTACTTC; CDR3 protein: CASSRLAGAYQETQYF
clone size: NA; V gene: TRBV19; D gene: NA; J gene: TRBJ2-5; CDR3 DNA: TGTGCCAGTAGTACAGGGCTGGAGACCCAGTACTTC; CDR3 protein: CASSTGLETQYF
clone size: NA; V gene: TRBV30; D gene: NA; J gene: TRBJ1-3; CDR3 DNA: TGTGCCTGGAGTGTCTCCCGACGCTCTGGAAACACCATATATTTT; CDR3 protein: CAWSVSRRSGNTIYF
clone size: NA; V gene: TRBV5-6; D gene: TRBD2; J gene: TRBJ2-1; CDR3 DNA: TGTGCCAGCAAATCAAGCGGGAGGGCCAACAATGAGCAGTTCTTC; CDR3 protein: CASKSSGRANNEQFF
clone size: NA; V gene: TRBV28; D gene: NA; J gene: TRBJ2-7; CDR3 DNA: TGTGCCAGCAGTTTAGGACTACAAGAATACGAGCAGTACTTC; CDR3 protein: CASSLGLQEYEQYF
clone size: NA; V gene: TRBV27; D gene: NA; J gene: TRBJ2-5; CDR3 DNA: TGTGCCAGCAGTTTGTACCCGGGGAGTCCCTCCCAAGAGACCCAGTACTTC; CDR3 protein: CASSLYPGSPSQETQYF
clone size: NA; V gene: TRBV7-7; D gene: NA; J gene: TRBJ1-5; CDR3 DNA: TGTGCTAGCAGCTTGGCCGCCCCCGCCGGACCGGCTGACACTGGCAATCAGCCCCAGCATTTT; CDR3 protein: CASSLAAPAGPADTGNQPQHF
clone size: NA; V gene: TRBV30; D gene: NA; J gene: TRBJ1-4; CDR3 DNA: TGTGCCTGGAGTGTTGGCCACGGAAATGAAAAACTGTTTTTT; CDR3 protein: CAWSVGHGNEKLFF
clone size: NA; V gene: TRBV28; D gene: NA; J gene: TRBJ2-5; CDR3 DNA: TGTGCCAGCAAAGAACCCCGGACACGGATGACCCAAGAGACCCAGTACTTC; CDR3 protein: CASKEPRTRMTQETQYF
clone size: NA; V gene: TRBV4-2; D gene: NA; J gene: TRBJ2-1; CDR3 DNA: TGTGCCAGCAGCCACCCCGAGAGACTCCTCAATGAGCAGTTCTTC; CDR3 protein: CASSHPERLLNEQFF
clone size: NA; V gene: TRBV6-5; D gene: NA; J gene: TRBJ2-1; CDR3 DNA: TGTGCCAGCCTAAATGAGCAGTTCTTC; CDR3 protein: CASLNEQFF
clone size: NA; V gene: TRBV9; D gene: TRBD2; J gene: TRBJ2-7; CDR3 DNA: TGTGCCAGCAGCCCAGGGACTAGCGGGGCCTACGAGCAGTACTTC; CDR3 protein: CASSPGTSGAYEQYF
clone size: NA; V gene: TRBV4-2; D gene: TRBD1; J gene: TRBJ2-7; CDR3 DNA: TGTGCCAGCAGCCAAGAGGACGGGACAGGTTCCTACGAGCAGTACTTC; CDR3 protein: CASSQEDGTGSYEQYF
clone size: NA; V gene: TRBV5-6; D gene: NA; J gene: TRBJ2-1; CDR3 DNA: TGTGCCAGCAGCTTGGGACTGACGGCGTACAATGAGCAGTTCTTC; CDR3 protein: CASSLGLTAYNEQFF
clone size: NA; V gene: TRBV5-6; D gene: TRBD2; J gene: TRBJ2-6; CDR3 DNA: TGTGCCAGCATTAGTCGGCTAGCGGGGAACCTTGGGGCCAACGTCCTGACTTTC; CDR3 protein: CASISRLAGNLGANVLTF
clone size: NA; V gene: TRBV28; D gene: NA; J gene: TRBJ1-2; CDR3 DNA: TGTGCCAGCAGGCTTAACTATGGCTACACCTTC; CDR3 protein: CASRLNYGYTF
clone size: NA; V gene: TRBV2; D gene: NA; J gene: TRBJ2-7; CDR3 DNA: TGTGCCAGCAGTGGACTTCTCTACGAGCAGTACTTC; CDR3 protein: CASSGLLYEQYF
clone size: NA; V gene: TRBV9; D gene: NA; J gene: TRBJ2-3; CDR3 DNA: TGTGCCAGCAGCGTCATAGCTCGCGGCTCAGATACGCAGTATTTT; CDR3 protein: CASSVIARGSDTQYF
clone size: NA; V gene: TRBV7-2; D gene: TRBD2; J gene: TRBJ2-1; CDR3 DNA: TGTGCCAGCAGGCTGACTAGCGGGAGATTTGATGAGCAGTTCTTC; CDR3 protein: CASRLTSGRFDEQFF
clone size: NA; V gene: TRBV6-5; D gene: NA; J gene: TRBJ2-5; CDR3 DNA: TGTGCCAGCAGCCTCCTGAGAGGACACGAGACCCAGTACTTC; CDR3 protein: CASSLLRGHETQYF
clone size: NA; V gene: TRBV5-1; D gene: TRBD2; J gene: TRBJ2-4; CDR3 DNA: TGCGCCAGCAGCTTGGGCCGAGCGGGAGGGGTGAAGGCCAAAAACATTCAGTACTTC; CDR3 protein: CASSLGRAGGVKAKNIQYF
clone size: NA; V gene: TRBV6-5; D gene: NA; J gene: TRBJ1-1; CDR3 DNA: TGTGCCAGCATTGCAGGAACTGAAGCTTTCTTT; CDR3 protein: CASIAGTEAFF
clone size: NA; V gene: TRBV30; D gene: NA; J gene: TRBJ1-5; CDR3 DNA: TGTGCCTGGAGTGTAAACGGCAGGGGATTCCGTCAGCCCCAGCATTTT; CDR3 protein: CAWSVNGRGFRQPQHF
clone size: NA; V gene: TRBV11-3; D gene: NA; J gene: TRBJ2-1; CDR3 DNA: TGTGCCAGCAGCTTAGCGGGGTTGCAGTTCTTC; CDR3 protein: CASSLAGLQFF
clone size: NA; V gene: TRBV11-2; D gene: NA; J gene: TRBJ1-2; CDR3 DNA: TGTGCCAGCAGCGGGAGTAGGGGTCTCTATGGCTACACCTTC; CDR3 protein: CASSGSRGLYGYTF
clone size: NA; V gene: TRBV15; D gene: NA; J gene: TRBJ1-5; CDR3 DNA: TGTGCCACCAGCAGAGGCCGATTAGGGGCAACGGGCAATCAGCCCCAGCATTTT; CDR3 protein: CATSRGRLGATGNQPQHF
clone size: NA; V gene: TRBV11-2; D gene: TRBD2; J gene: TRBJ2-1; CDR3 DNA: TGTGCCAGCAGCTTAGATCCTGCTAGCGGTCGTGAGCAGTTCTTC; CDR3 protein: CASSLDPASGREQFF
clone size: NA; V gene: TRBV6-4; D gene: NA; J gene: TRBJ2-1; CDR3 DNA: TGTGCCAGCAGTGCTCATGGGGGAGTTAAGCAGTTCTTC; CDR3 protein: CASSAHGGVKQFF
clone size: NA; V gene: TRBV19; D gene: TRBD1; J gene: TRBJ2-3; CDR3 DNA: TGTGCCAGTAGCCTACACGGGACAGGGGTCACAGATACGCAGTATTTT; CDR3 protein: CASSLHGTGVTDTQYF
clone size: NA; V gene: TRBV1; D gene: NA; J gene: TRBJ2-7; CDR3 DNA: TGCACCAGCAGCTGTAGATACGAGCAGTACTTC; CDR3 protein: CTSSCRYEQYF
clone size: NA; V gene: TRBV7-6; D gene: TRBD1; J gene: TRBJ2-7; CDR3 DNA: TGTGCCAGCAGCTTCCGGACAGGGGGCGCCGAGCAGTACTTC; CDR3 protein: CASSFRTGGAEQYF
clone size: NA; V gene: TRBV6-5; D gene: NA; J gene: TRBJ2-5; CDR3 DNA: TGTGCCAGCAGTTACGGGGAGGCCGTACAAGAGACCCAGTACTTC; CDR3 protein: CASSYGEAVQETQYF
clone size: NA; V gene: TRBV28; D gene: TRBD2; J gene: TRBJ2-5; CDR3 DNA: TGTGCCAGCACCTATCTGGTGGTAGCGGGAGGGAGGAAACAAGAGACCCAGTACTTC; CDR3 protein: CASTYLVVAGGRKQETQYF
clone size: NA; V gene: TRBV7-2; D gene: NA; J gene: TRBJ2-3; CDR3 DNA: TGTGCCAGCAGCTTAGAAAGGCAGGGGATGAAGGATACGCAGTATTTT; CDR3 protein: CASSLERQGMKDTQYF
clone size: NA; V gene: TRBV7-6; D gene: TRBD1; J gene: TRBJ1-1; CDR3 DNA: TGTGCCAGCAGCTTATTCAGACAGGGATGGGACCCTGAAGCTTTCTTT; CDR3 protein: CASSLFRQGWDPEAFF
clone size: NA; V gene: TRBV7-9; D gene: TRBD2; J gene: TRBJ2-5; CDR3 DNA: TGTGCCAGCAGCACGAAGCCGGGACTAGGGGGGGAGACCCAGTACTTC; CDR3 protein: CASSTKPGLGGETQYF
clone size: NA; V gene: TRBV28; D gene: NA; J gene: TRBJ1-1; CDR3 DNA: TGTGCCAGCAGTTTCAACACTGAAGCTTTCTTT; CDR3 protein: CASSFNTEAFF
clone size: NA; V gene: TRBV5-1; D gene: TRBD2; J gene: TRBJ2-1; CDR3 DNA: TGCGCCAGCAGCATGGGACTAGGGTCCAATGAGCAGTTCTTC; CDR3 protein: CASSMGLGSNEQFF
clone size: NA; V gene: TRBV10-1; D gene: NA; J gene: TRBJ2-5; CDR3 DNA: TGCGCCAGCAGTGAGTCGCCAGGGCGCCAAGAGACCCAGTACTTC; CDR3 protein: CASSESPGRQETQYF
clone size: NA; V gene: TRBV5-5; D gene: NA; J gene: TRBJ1-2; CDR3 DNA: TGTGCCAGCAGCTTGGGAGTGGGCAGAGCCCCCTATGGCTACACCTTC; CDR3 protein: CASSLGVGRAPYGYTF
clone size: once; V gene: TRBV10-1; D gene: TRBD2; J gene: TRBJ2-5; CDR3 DNA: TGCGCCAGCAGGTTAGCGGGAGAAGAGACCCAGTACTTC; CDR3 protein: CASRLAGEETQYF
clone size: NA; V gene: TRBV5-1; D gene: TRBD2; J gene: TRBJ2-1; CDR3 DNA: TGCGCCAGCAGCCTGACTAGCGGAGAAATGAATGAGCAGTTCTTC; CDR3 protein: CASSLTSGEMNEQFF
clone size: once; V gene: TRBV5-1; D gene: TRBD1; J gene: TRBJ2-6; CDR3 DNA: TGCGCCAGCAGCTTGGTCGGGGACAGGGGGGCTGGGGCCAACGTCCTGACTTTC; CDR3 protein: CASSLVGDRGAGANVLTF